This T cell receptor beta chain was recorded in a study of T cell repertoires in cytomegalovirus infection. Study-level information: Newly reported HLA-C-restricted and thoroughly characterized HLA-B-restricted CMV epitopes were employed. Indicated by public TCR beta signatures were CMV infection and matching HLA type.

A word on this clonotype: Its antigen is not known.

TCRdb passed the reads through MiXCR, listing each CDR3 protein once. The sample has 800,000 to 950,000 distinct CDR3 sequences; about 30% are singletons. Findings and caveats of the study: Cumulative public TCR beta family frequency identified carriers of CMV plus the relevant HLA. The study found HLA-C-restricted CMV-specific TCR beta clonotypes dominating the ex vivo response.

This CDR3 region has 11 residues. Germline assignment: CDR1 MNHEY and CDR2 SVGAGI. Between the trimmed V and J ends, which lost 2 bases and 9 bases, there was a span of 5 bases. The TCR originated in a human donor in good health (CMV status not recorded). Some clones in this sample may be carry-over from other donors' samples. This specimen was cultured CD8+ T cells from PBMCs, taken from culture after CMV antigen stimulation. The gene calls are TRBV6-5 and TRBJ2-1; D is unclear. The CDR3 region is CASSYLFEQFF. The CDR3, as DNA: TGTGCCAGCAGTTACCTCTTTGAGCAGTTCTTC.